This TCR beta chain is drawn from a study of PD-L1 blockade in urothelial cancer. In the study overall: A median about 150,000 T cells were found in blood samples.

The time point: pretreatment peripheral blood. This CDR3 region has 11 residues. V dropped 7 bases and J dropped 5 bases, with 9 bases sitting between them. Germline assignment: CDR1 DFQATT and CDR2 SNEGSKA (reference sequence). The protocol was immunoSEQ multiplex PCR, while the TCRdb copy is restricted to in-frame clones and leaves out a portion. Of about 80,000 clones in the sample, just under 85% are singletons; the top ten hold about 6.2%. This clonotype was sampled from a man aged 35-49 years with urothelial cancer. Here the sequenced sample was PBMCs, taken around atezolizumab (anti-PD-L1) treatment. This chain joins TRBV20-1 and TRBJ2-1, with a possible D match to TRBD2 (6 bases). The CDR3 is CSVGGDNEQFF. In DNA form, the CDR3 reads TGCAGTGTGGGCGGGGACAATGAGCAGTTCTTC.